The T cell receptor beta chain described here comes from a study of blood T cell repertoires in COVID-19. Study background: Both acute and convalescent COVID-19 samples were obtained from the United States, Italy and Spain. T cells, B-cell-depleted T cells, or PBMCs provided the cDNA or gDNA that served as material.

Authors' processing steps: Counts of nucleated cells, estimated from reference gene primer amplification, were obtained. TCRdb's copy holds only in-frame clones and misses some; the assay was immunoSEQ multiplex PCR. The V and J calls and the clone size are those of that table, but D and trimming were determined from the DNA. The sample includes fewer than 200,000 clones, roughly 80% seen only once; the top ten take 6.5% to 8.5%. One Seattle source followed patients from active infection through their disease course. CDR3 length: 13 amino acids. Trimming left V 6 bases short and J 4 bases short, with 13 bases between. Germline V lookup: CDR1 SQVTM, CDR2 ANQGSEA.

The rearrangement uses TRBV29-1 and TRBJ1-3, with D maybe TRBD1 (5 bases). The sequenced material came from peripheral blood. This sequence originates from a woman aged 70-85 years with COVID-19, enrolled during active disease. The DNA for the CDR3 is TGCAGCGTGGGGCCTCAAGAGGGAAACACCATATATTTT. It codes for CSVGPQEGNTIYF.